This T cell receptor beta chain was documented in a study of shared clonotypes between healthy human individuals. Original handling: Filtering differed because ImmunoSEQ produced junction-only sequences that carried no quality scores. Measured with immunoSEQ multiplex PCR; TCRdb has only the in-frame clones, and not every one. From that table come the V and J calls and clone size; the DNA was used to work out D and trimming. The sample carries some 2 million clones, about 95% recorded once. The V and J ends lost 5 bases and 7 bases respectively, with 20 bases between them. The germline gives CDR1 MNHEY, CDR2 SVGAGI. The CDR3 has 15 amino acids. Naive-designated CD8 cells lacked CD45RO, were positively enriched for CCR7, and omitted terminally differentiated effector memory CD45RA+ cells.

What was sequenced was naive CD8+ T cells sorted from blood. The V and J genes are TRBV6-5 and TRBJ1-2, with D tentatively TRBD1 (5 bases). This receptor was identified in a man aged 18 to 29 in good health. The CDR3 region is CASSPGEAGFGGYTF. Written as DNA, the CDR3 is TGTGCCAGCAGTCCAGGAGAGGCAGGGTTTGGTGGCTACACCTTC.